The source of this TCR beta chain is a study of cytomegalovirus exposure and HLA in healthy donors. Whole-study results and caveats: In an earlier analysis, in roughly 600 donors, most V segments appeared productive either ~87% or ~30% of the time. Indistinguishable V segments such as TRBV6-2 and TRBV6-3 were excluded. A highly shared variant cluster was judged a likely technical artifact.

Healthy people donating bone marrow made up the donors. Trimming shortened V by 2 bases and J by 4 bases, and 7 bases separated the two germline ends. The CDR3 loop spans 13 amino acids. Germline V gives CDR1 SEHNR, CDR2 FQNEAQ (reference sequence). A word on this clone: What it binds is unknown.

The PCR was carried out with 60 Vbeta primers and 13 Jbeta primers. Assay: immunoSEQ multiplex PCR; the TCRdb copy retains only in-frame clones and omits some. The table has 150,000 to 200,000 clones, over 75% seen once. Sequenced material: PBMCs. The receptor's source is a woman aged 25 to 45 in good health and CMV-seronegative. The J gene is TRBJ2-3, the V gene TRBV7-9; the D gene is possibly TRBD2 (5 bases). CDR3 sequence reads: CASSLRGADTQYF. The DNA for the CDR3 is TGTGCCAGCAGCTTACGGGGTGCAGATACGCAGTATTTT.